This T cell receptor beta chain emerged from a study of blood T cell repertoires in COVID-19. Study details: The United States, Italy and Spain provided the acute and convalescent COVID-19 samples. Nucleic acid was either cDNA or gDNA, and it came from T cells, B-cell-depleted T cells, or PBMCs.

There are 12 residues in the CDR3. Germline-derived CDR1 and CDR2 are ENHRY and SYGVKD. The ends were cut back, 4 bases at V and 2 bases at J, with 5 bases in the middle. Under the authors' procedure: Amplified reference gene primers provided the basis for estimating nucleated cell counts. Generated by immunoSEQ multiplex PCR, the TCRdb table keeps only in-frame clones and is missing some. From that table come the V and J calls and clone size; the DNA was used to work out D and trimming. The repertoire includes some 90,000 clones, around 89% of them detected once, and approximately 4% sits in the top ten.

J is TRBJ1-2 and V is TRBV10-3; D ambiguous. The source of this sequence is a woman aged 80 or over with active or convalescent COVID-19. The sample consisted of peripheral blood. CDR3 DNA: TGTGCCATCAGTGCGACAAACTATGGCTACACCTTC. Its protein product is CAISATNYGYTF.